This T cell receptor (beta chain) emerged from a study of HIV-infected children after antiretroviral therapy interruption. This clonotype showed up many times. Its specificity is unknown. RNA-based 3' RACE libraries used unique molecular identifiers. In TCRdb, the 3' RACE reads were re-called with MiXCR into one record per CDR3 protein. The sample contains about 40,000 distinct CDR3 sequences, about 7% of which appear only once. General study findings and limits: Naive CD4+ CDR3 sharing between time points fell after interruption began.

The treatment is: PENTA 11 planned treatment interruption arm or continuous ART arm. The sequence was collected from a pool of human donors with HIV. The sample consisted of CD45RA+ CD4+ T cells from PBMCs, pooled from several time points, taken from a donor given antiretroviral therapy, either interrupted or continuous. The subset denotes: naive CD4+ CD45RA+ CD45RO- T cells.

In DNA, the CDR3 is TGCGCCAGCAGTGTATTCGCTTCCTACGAGCAGTACTTC. Translating it yields CASSVFASYEQYF. The genes are TRBV10-2 and TRBJ2-7; D is ambiguous. Trimming removed 4 bases from V and 1 base from J, with 8 bases in between. Germline V gene lookup returns CDR1 WSHSY and CDR2 SAAADI. The CDR3 is 13 amino acids.